Listed below are T cell receptor beta chains from one sample, sequenced in a study of blood T cell repertoires in COVID-19. Generated by immunoSEQ multiplex PCR, the TCRdb table keeps only in-frame clones and is missing some. The data contain 100,000 to 150,000 clones, about 88% of them singletons. The sequenced sample consisted of peripheral blood. These receptor sequences come from an elderly woman with acute or convalescent COVID-19. The CDR3 runs from the conserved cysteine through the conserved F or W. D genes are given only for firm matches. Size is stated for part of the rows, as once, few or many counts, or as a class when the clone is expanded.

CDR3aa	CDR3nt	abundance	v_gene	j_gene	d_gene
CASSPRTISGNTIYF	TGTGCCAGCAGCCCTCGGACAATTTCTGGAAACACCATATATTTT	.	TRBV3-1/TRBV3-2	TRBJ1-3	.
CASKFTGGAYNSPLHF	TGTGCCAGCAAATTCACAGGGGGGGCCTATAATTCACCCCTCCACTTT	.	TRBV5-5	TRBJ1-6	TRBD1
CASSSPQGWETQYF	TGTGCCAGCAGCAGTCCACAGGGCTGGGAGACCCAGTACTTC	.	TRBV6-5	TRBJ2-5	.
CASSPNRGLGSEQYF	TGTGCCAGCAGCCCAAACAGGGGGCTGGGTAGTGAGCAGTACTTC	.	TRBV6-5	TRBJ2-7	TRBD1
CASKGAGGQIQETQYF	TGCGCCAGCAAGGGAGCGGGGGGGCAAATTCAAGAGACCCAGTACTTC	few	TRBV5-1	TRBJ2-5	TRBD2
CASSKTRQGPYEQYF	TGTGCCAGTAGTAAAACCAGACAGGGACCCTACGAGCAGTACTTC	.	TRBV19	TRBJ2-7	TRBD1
CASSPYTENTEAFF	TGTGCCAGCAGCCCGTATACAGAGAACACTGAAGCTTTCTTT	.	TRBV7-8	TRBJ1-1	.
CATSRVDYKQFF	TGTGCCACCAGCAGAGTTGACTACAAGCAGTTCTTC	.	TRBV15	TRBJ2-1	.
CASSYGSNQPQHF	TGCGCCAGCAGCTACGGTAGCAATCAGCCCCAGCATTTT	.	TRBV5-1	TRBJ1-5	.
CASKSREGSEAFF	TGTGCCAGCAAATCTAGGGAGGGTTCTGAAGCTTTCTTT	.	TRBV6-6	TRBJ1-1	.
CASSSDSDTQYF	TGTGCCAGCAGTAGCGACTCAGATACGCAGTATTTT	once	TRBV12-3/TRBV12-4	TRBJ2-3	.
CASSAETGVGYTF	TGCGCCAGCAGCGCAGAGACAGGGGTGGGCTACACCTTC	.	TRBV5-1	TRBJ1-2	TRBD1
CASTRWRTGELFF	TGTGCCAGCACCCGGTGGCGGACCGGGGAGCTGTTTTTT	.	TRBV6-5	TRBJ2-2	.
CASSVGPPGNSPLHF	TGTGCCAGCAGCGTAGGTCCCCCGGGTAATTCACCCCTCCACTTT	.	TRBV9	TRBJ1-6	.
CASSLIGGTEAFF	TGTGCCAGCAGCTTAATAGGGGGAACTGAAGCTTTCTTT	few	TRBV7-9	TRBJ1-1	.
CASSPGTGPYEQYF	TGCGCCAGCAGTCCCGGGACAGGGCCCTACGAGCAGTACTTC	.	TRBV10-2	TRBJ2-7	TRBD1
CASSIGRWDGYTF	TGTGCCAGTAGTATAGGGCGGTGGGATGGCTACACCTTC	.	TRBV19	TRBJ1-2	.
CASSLEVKVGVEQYF	TGTGCCAGCAGCTTAGAGGTCAAGGTGGGAGTCGAGCAGTACTTC	.	TRBV7-2	TRBJ2-7	.
CASSFRGDYGYTF	TGTGCCAGCTCATTCAGGGGGGACTATGGCTACACCTTC	.	TRBV18	TRBJ1-2	TRBD1
CASLGQGDTEAFF	TGTGCCAGCCTGGGACAGGGTGACACTGAAGCTTTCTTT	.	TRBV11-2	TRBJ1-1	TRBD1
CASSLVGAGGRVDEQYF	TGTGCCAGCAGCTTAGTAGGAGCGGGGGGGCGTGTAGACGAGCAGTACTTC	.	TRBV7-6	TRBJ2-7	TRBD2
CASSLSRAGGSNEKLFF	TGTGCCAGCAGCTTGTCACGCGCGGGGGGCTCTAATGAAAAACTGTTTTTT	.	TRBV5-5	TRBJ1-4	.
CASSPGGSPKNIQYF	TGTGCCAGCAGCCCAGGGGGCTCCCCCAAAAACATTCAGTACTTC	.	TRBV7-3	TRBJ2-4	TRBD1
CASSPERGSETQYF	TGTGCCAGCAGCCCCGAGCGGGGGTCAGAGACCCAGTACTTC	.	TRBV11-3	TRBJ2-5	TRBD2
CASSLDIAPQYF	TGTGCCAGCAGCTTAGACATAGCGCCCCAGTACTTC	.	TRBV7-9	TRBJ2-5	.
CASSENSKETQYF	TGTGCCAGCAGTGAAAACTCCAAAGAGACCCAGTACTTC	.	TRBV6-1	TRBJ2-5	.
CASSSQGIGNTIYF	TGCGCCAGCAGCTCCCAGGGAATTGGAAACACCATATATTTT	.	TRBV5-1	TRBJ1-3	.
CASRGGLYYNEQFF	TGTGCCAGCCGAGGCGGGCTTTACTACAATGAGCAGTTCTTC	.	TRBV28	TRBJ2-1	.
CASSLTGPDTQYF	TGTGCCAGCAGCTTGACCGGTCCCGATACGCAGTATTTT	.	TRBV5-6	TRBJ2-3	.
CARSILMGQGRGGYTF	TGTGCCAGGAGCATTCTCATGGGACAGGGGCGGGGTGGCTACACCTTC	.	TRBV2	TRBJ1-2	TRBD1
CSVEHRASTDTQYF	TGCAGCGTTGAGCACAGGGCCAGCACAGATACGCAGTATTTT	.	TRBV29-1	TRBJ2-3	.